This T cell receptor beta chain emerged from a study of T cell responses to AZD1222 COVID-19 vaccine. Study-level information: Recipients boosted at about 4 weeks or about 12 weeks are pooled.

Clones were read by immunoSEQ multiplex PCR, and TCRdb kept only the in-frame ones, dropping some. The sample yields around 150,000 clones, approximately 90% seen once. About this clone: The antigen remains unidentified.

Germline CDR1 reads LNHDA; CDR2 reads SQIVND (reference sequence). V lost 11 bases and J lost 5, with 22 bases in between. This CDR3 is built from 15 residues. Overall study findings and caveats: At 160-218 and 743-854, vaccine-associated CD4 TCRs were dominant, and they spanned spike. The donor cohort was predominantly white British with a female majority, and clonal diversity may have been underestimated.

V usage is TRBV19 and J usage is TRBJ1-5; weak D call: TRBD1 (6 bases). This TCR came from an adult in good health. Here the sequenced sample was peripheral blood, taken on day 0 of AZD1222 vaccination. CDR3 coding DNA: TGTGCCTCCCGGGGCGGCAGGGGTTTTTATCAGCCCCAGCATTTT. It encodes CASRGGRGFYQPQHF.